Given below is one T cell receptor beta chain in context. The entry originates in a study of blood T cells in healthy people across ages. The CDR3 covers 18 residues. The germline gives CDR1 SGHRS, CDR2 YFSETQ. The junction had 17 bases not matched to a gene; V was cut back by 4 bases and J by 6 bases. Together with a sample-barcoded 5' primer, a J-beta primer mix was included in a second PCR lasting about 7 to 11 cycles. MiXCR was run by TCRdb on the 5' RACE reads, yielding one entry per CDR3 protein. In the table there are 600,000 to 850,000 distinct CDR3 sequences, 35% to 45% of which are singletons.

Sequenced sample: blood. This rearrangement joins TRBV5-1 to TRBJ2-1; 9 positions agree with TRBD2. This receptor was taken from a woman aged 55-69 years in good health. CDR3 protein: CASSHPSGGRLSPNEQFF. The DNA of the CDR3 is TGCGCCAGCAGCCACCCCAGCGGGGGGCGCCTTAGCCCCAATGAGCAGTTCTTC.